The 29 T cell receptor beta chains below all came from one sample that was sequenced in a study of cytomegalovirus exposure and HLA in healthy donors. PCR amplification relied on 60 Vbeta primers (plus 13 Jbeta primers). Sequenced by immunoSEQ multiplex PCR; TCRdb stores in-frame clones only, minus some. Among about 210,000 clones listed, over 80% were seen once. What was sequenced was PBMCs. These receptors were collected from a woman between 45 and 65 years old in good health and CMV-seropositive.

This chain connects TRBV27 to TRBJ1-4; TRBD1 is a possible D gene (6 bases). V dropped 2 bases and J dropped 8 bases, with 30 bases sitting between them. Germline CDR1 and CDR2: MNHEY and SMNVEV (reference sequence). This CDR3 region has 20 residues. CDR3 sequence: CASSLEGPETGSRIVEKLFF. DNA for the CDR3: TGTGCCAGCAGTTTAGAGGGTCCAGAGACAGGATCTAGGATAGTGGAAAAACTGTTTTTT.

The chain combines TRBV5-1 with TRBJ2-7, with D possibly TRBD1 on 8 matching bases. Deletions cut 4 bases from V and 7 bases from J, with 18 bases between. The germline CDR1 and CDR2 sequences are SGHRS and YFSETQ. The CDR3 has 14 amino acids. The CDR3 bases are TGCGCCAGCAGCCCCGGACAGGGAGGGGCTGAGCAGTACTTC. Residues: CASSPGQGGAEQYF.

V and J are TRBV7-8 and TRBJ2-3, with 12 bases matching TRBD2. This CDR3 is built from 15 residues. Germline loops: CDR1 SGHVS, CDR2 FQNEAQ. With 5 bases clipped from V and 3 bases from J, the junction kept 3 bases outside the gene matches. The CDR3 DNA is TGTGCCAGCAGCCGGGGACTAGCGGGTACAGATACGCAGTATTTT. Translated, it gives CASSRGLAGTDTQYF.

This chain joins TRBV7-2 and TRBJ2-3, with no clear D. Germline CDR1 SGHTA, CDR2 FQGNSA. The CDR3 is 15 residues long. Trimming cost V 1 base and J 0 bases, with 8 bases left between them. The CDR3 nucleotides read TGTGCCAGCAGCTTAGTCCCCTTGAGCACAGATACGCAGTATTTT. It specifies CASSLVPLSTDTQYF.

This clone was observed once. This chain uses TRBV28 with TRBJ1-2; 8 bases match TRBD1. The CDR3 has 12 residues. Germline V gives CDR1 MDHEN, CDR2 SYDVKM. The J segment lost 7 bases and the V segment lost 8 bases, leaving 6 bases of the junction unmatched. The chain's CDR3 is CASDRGMSGYTF. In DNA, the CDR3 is TGTGCCAGCGACAGGGGAATGAGTGGCTACACCTTC.

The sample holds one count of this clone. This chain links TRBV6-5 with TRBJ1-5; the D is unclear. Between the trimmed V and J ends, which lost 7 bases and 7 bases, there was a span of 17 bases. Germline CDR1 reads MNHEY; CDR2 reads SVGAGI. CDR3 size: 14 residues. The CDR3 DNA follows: TGTGCCAGCACTCCCCTGGGAGGCCAACAGCCCCAGCATTTT. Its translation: CASTPLGGQQPQHF.

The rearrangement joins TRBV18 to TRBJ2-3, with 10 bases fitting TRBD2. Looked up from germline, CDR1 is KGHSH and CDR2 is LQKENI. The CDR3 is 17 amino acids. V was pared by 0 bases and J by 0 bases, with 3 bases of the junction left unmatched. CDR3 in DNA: TGTGCCAGCTCACCACCGGGACTAGCGACTAGCACAGATACGCAGTATTTT. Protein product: CASSPPGLATSTDTQYF.

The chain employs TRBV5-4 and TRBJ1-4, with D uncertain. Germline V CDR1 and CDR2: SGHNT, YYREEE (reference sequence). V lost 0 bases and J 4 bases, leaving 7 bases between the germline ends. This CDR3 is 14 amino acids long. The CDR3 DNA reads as TGTGCCAGCAGCTTGGGCGGACTTAATGAAAAACTGTTTTTT. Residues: CASSLGGLNEKLFF. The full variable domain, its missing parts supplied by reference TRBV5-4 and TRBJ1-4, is ETGVTQSPTHLIKTRGQQVTLRCSSQSGHNTVSWYQQALGQGPQFIFQYYREEENGRGNFPPRFSGLQFPNYSSELNVNALELDDSALYLCASSLGGLNEKLFFGSGTQLSVL.

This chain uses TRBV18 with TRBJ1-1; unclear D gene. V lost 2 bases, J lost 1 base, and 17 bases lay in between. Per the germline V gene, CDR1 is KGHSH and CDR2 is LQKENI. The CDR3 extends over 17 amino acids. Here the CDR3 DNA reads TGTGCCAGCTCACCAGCGAGCCCCTACGGCGGGAACACTGAAGCTTTCTTT. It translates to CASSPASPYGGNTEAFF. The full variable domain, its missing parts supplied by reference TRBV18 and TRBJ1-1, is NAGVMQNPRHLVRRRGQEARLRCSPMKGHSHVYWYRQLPEEGLKFMVYLQKENIIDESGMPKERFSAEFPKEGPSILRIQQVVRGDSAAYFCASSPASPYGGNTEAFFGQGTRLTVV.

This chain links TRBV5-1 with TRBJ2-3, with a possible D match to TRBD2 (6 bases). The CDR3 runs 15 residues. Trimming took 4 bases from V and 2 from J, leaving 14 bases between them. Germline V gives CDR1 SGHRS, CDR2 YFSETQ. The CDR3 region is CASSRRDFITDTQYF. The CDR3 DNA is TGCGCCAGCAGCCGCCGGGACTTTATCACAGATACGCAGTATTTT.

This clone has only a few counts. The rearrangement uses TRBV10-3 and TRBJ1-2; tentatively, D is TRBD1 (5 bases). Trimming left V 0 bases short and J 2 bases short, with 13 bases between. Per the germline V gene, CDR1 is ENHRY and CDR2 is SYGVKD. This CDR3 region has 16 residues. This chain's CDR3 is CAISESPGRPNYGYTF. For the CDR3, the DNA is TGTGCCATCAGTGAGTCGCCAGGGCGACCAAACTATGGCTACACCTTC.

The CDR3 DNA follows: TGTGCCAGCAGTTTACAGTGGGGGGACAGAATCTATGGCTACACCTTC. Its translation is CASSLQWGDRIYGYTF. This chain uses TRBV27 with TRBJ1-2, with TRBD1 matching over 7 bases. Germline trimming cut 2 bases from V and 4 bases from J; bases unmatched to any gene: 10. The CDR3 has 16 residues. Germline CDR1 is MNHEY and CDR2 is SMNVEV (reference sequence).

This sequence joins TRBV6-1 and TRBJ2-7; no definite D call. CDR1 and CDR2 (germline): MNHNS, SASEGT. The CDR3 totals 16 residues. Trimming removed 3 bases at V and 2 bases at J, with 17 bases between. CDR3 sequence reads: CASSDRVQILPYEQYF. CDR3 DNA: TGTGCCAGCAGTGATCGTGTTCAGATACTACCCTACGAGCAGTACTTC.

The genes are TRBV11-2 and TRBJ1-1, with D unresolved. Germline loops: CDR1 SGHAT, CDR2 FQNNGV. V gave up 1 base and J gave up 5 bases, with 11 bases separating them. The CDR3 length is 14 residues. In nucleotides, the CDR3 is TGTGCCAGCAGCTTAGGCAGCTTGAGGACTGAAGCTTTCTTT. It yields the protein CASSLGSLRTEAFF. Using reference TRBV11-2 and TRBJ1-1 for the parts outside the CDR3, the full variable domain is EAGVAQSPRYKIIEKRQSVAFWCNPISGHATLYWYQQILGQGPKLLIQFQNNGVVDDSQLPKDRFSAERLKGVDSTLKIQPAKLEDSAVYLCASSLGSLRTEAFFGQGTRLTVV.

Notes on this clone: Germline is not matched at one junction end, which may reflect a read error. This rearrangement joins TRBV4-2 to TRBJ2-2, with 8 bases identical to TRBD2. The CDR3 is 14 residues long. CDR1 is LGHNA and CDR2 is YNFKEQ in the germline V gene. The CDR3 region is CASSRLANTGEPFF. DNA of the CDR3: TGTGCCAGCAGCCGACTAGCGAACACCGGGGAGCCGTTTTTT.

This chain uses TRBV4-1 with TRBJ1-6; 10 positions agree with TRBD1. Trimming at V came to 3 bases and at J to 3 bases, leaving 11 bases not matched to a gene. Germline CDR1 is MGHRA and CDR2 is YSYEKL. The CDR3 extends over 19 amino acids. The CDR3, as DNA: TGCGCCAGCAGCCAGGACGGGACAGGGGAAAGGTTCTATAATTCACCCCTCCACTTT. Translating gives CASSQDGTGERFYNSPLHF.

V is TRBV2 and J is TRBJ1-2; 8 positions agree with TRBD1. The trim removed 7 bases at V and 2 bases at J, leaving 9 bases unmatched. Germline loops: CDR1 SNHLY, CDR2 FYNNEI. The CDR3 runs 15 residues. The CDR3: CASTTTRTGNYGYTF. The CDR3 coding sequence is TGTGCCAGCACCACCACTAGGACAGGGAACTATGGCTACACCTTC. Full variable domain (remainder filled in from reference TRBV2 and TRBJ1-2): EPEVTQTPSHQVTQMGQEVILRCVPISNHLYFYWYRQILGQKVEFLVSFYNNEISEKSEIFDDQFSVERPDGSNFTLKIRSTKLEDSAMYFCASTTTRTGNYGYTFGSGTRLTVV.

This CDR3 reads CASSVAETSDQETQYF. The CDR3, as DNA: TGTGCCAGCAGCGTAGCCGAGACTAGTGACCAAGAGACCCAGTACTTC. The chain carries TRBV9 and TRBJ2-5; weak D call: TRBD2 (6 bases). CDR1 is SGDLS and CDR2 is YYNGEE in the germline V gene. Trimming cost V 0 bases and J 0 bases, with 12 bases left between them. CDR3 size: 16 residues.

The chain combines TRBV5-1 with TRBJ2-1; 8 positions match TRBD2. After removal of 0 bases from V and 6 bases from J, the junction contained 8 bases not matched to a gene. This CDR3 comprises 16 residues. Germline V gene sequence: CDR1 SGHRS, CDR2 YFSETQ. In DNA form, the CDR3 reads TGCGCCAGCAGCTTGGCCCCGGGGGGGGCCTTCAATGAGCAGTTCTTC. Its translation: CASSLAPGGAFNEQFF.

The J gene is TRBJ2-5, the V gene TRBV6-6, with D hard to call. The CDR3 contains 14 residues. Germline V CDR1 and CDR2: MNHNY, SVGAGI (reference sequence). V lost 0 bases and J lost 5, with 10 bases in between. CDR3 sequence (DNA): TGTGCCAGCAGTTACTCTCAGGCTTGGGAGACCCAGTACTTC. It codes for CASSYSQAWETQYF.

The CDR3 region is CASSPPGQGRYGYTF. The CDR3 nucleotides are TGTGCCAGCAGCCCCCCCGGACAGGGGAGGTATGGCTACACCTTC. The V gene is TRBV5-6, the J gene TRBJ1-2; 9 nucleotides agree with TRBD1. The V and J ends lost 4 bases and 5 bases, in that order; junction bases with no gene match: 9. CDR1 and CDR2 (germline): SGHDT, YYEEEE. CDR3 size: 15 residues. Complete variable domain (other parts from reference TRBV5-6 and TRBJ1-2): DAGVTQSPTHLIKTRGQQVTLRCSPKSGHDTVSWYQQALGQGPQFIFQYYEEEERQRGNFPDRFSGHQFPNYSSELNVNALLLGDSALYLCASSPPGQGRYGYTFGSGTRLTVV.

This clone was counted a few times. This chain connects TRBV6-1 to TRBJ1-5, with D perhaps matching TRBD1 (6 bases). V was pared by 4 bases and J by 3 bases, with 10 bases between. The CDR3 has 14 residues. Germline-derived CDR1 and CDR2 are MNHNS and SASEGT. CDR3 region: CASSVRGINQPQHF. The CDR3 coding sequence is TGTGCCAGCAGTGTCAGGGGTATCAATCAGCCCCAGCATTTT.

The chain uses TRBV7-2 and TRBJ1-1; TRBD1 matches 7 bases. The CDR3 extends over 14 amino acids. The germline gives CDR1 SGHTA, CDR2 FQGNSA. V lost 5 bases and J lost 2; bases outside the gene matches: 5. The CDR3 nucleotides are TGTGCCAGCAGCAATGACAGGGTTAACACTGAAGCTTTCTTT. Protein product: CASSNDRVNTEAFF.

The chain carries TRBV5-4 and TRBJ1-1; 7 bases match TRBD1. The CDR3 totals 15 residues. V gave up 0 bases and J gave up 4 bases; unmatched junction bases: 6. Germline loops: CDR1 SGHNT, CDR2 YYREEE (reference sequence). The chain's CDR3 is CASSLVQGSGTEAFF. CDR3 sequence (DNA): TGTGCCAGCAGCTTGGTACAGGGGAGTGGCACTGAAGCTTTCTTT.

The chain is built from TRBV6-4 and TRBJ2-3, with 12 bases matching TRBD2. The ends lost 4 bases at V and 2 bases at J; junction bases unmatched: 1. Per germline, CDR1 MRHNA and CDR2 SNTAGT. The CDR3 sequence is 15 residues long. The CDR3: CASSASGGATDTQYF. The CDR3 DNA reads TGTGCCAGCAGTGCTAGCGGGGGGGCCACAGATACGCAGTATTTT.

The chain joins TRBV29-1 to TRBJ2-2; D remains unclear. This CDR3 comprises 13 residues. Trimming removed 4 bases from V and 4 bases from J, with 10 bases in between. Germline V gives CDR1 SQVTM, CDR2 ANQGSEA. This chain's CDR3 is CSVVELSTGELFF. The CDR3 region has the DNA TGCAGCGTTGTCGAGCTTAGCACCGGGGAGCTGTTTTTT.

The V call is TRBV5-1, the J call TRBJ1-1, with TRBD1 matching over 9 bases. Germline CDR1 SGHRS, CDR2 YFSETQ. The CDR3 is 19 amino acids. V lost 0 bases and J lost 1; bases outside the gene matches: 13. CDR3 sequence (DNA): TGCGCCAGCAGCTTGGCCGGCCTACACAGGGGGCTCAGGAACACTGAAGCTTTCTTT. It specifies CASSLAGLHRGLRNTEAFF.

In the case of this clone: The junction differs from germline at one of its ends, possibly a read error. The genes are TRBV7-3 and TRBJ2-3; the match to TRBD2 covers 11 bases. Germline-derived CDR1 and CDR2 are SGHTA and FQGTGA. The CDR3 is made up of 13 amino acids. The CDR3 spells CASSHIAGGPVSF. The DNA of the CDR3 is TGTGCCAGCAGCCATATAGCGGGGGGGCCGGTTTCCTTT. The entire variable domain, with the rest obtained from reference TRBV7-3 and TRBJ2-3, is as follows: GAGVSQTPSNKVTEKGKYVELRCDPISGHTALYWYRQSLGQGPEFLIYFQGTGAADDSGLPNDRFFAVRPEGSVSTLKIQRTERGDSAVYLCASSHIAGGPVSFGPGTRLTVL.

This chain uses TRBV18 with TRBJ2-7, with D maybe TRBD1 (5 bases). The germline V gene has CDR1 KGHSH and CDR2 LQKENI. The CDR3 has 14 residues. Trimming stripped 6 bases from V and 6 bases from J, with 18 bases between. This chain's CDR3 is CASSVTDEASEQYF. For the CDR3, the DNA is TGTGCCAGCTCGGTGACAGACGAAGCCTCCGAGCAGTACTTC.